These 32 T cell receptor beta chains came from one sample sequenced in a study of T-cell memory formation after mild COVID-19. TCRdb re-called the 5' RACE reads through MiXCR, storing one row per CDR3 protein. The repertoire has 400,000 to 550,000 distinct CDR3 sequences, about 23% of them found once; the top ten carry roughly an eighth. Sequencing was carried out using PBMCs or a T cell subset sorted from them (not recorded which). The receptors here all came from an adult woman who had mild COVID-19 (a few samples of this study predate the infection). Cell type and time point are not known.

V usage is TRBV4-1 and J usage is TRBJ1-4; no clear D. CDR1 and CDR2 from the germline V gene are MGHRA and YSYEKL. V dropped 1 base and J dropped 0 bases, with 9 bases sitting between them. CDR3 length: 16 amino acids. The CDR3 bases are TGCGCCAGCAGCCAAGTGAGGTCTACAACTAATGAAAAACTGTTTTTT. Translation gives CASSQVRSTTNEKLFF.

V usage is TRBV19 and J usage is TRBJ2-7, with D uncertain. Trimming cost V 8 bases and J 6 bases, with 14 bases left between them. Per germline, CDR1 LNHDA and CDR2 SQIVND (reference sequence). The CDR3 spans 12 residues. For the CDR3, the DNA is TGTGCCAGTCTTAGCTACTGGGGCGAGCAGTACTTC. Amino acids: CASLSYWGEQYF.

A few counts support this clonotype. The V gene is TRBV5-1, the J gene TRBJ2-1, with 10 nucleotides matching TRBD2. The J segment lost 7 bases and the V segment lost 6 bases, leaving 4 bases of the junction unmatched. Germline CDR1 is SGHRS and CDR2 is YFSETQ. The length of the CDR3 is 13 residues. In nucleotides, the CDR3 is TGCGCCAGCACACTAGCGGGGCTAAATGAGCAGTTCTTC. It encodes CASTLAGLNEQFF.

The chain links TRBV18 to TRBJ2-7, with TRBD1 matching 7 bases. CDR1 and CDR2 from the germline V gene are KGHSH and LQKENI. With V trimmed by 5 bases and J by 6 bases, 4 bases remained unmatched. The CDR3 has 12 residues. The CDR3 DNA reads TGTGCCAGCTCAGCGACAGGGTTCGAGCAGTACTTC. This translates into CASSATGFEQYF.

CDR3 in amino acids: CASSEPPGLGVDEQFF. The CDR3 coding sequence is TGTGCCAGCAGTGAACCGCCGGGACTAGGAGTAGATGAGCAGTTCTTC. The chain couples TRBV2 to TRBJ2-1, with 8 bases identical to TRBD2. The CDR3 contains 16 residues. The trim removed 2 bases at V and 8 bases at J, leaving 11 bases unmatched. Germline CDR1 is SNHLY and CDR2 is FYNNEI.

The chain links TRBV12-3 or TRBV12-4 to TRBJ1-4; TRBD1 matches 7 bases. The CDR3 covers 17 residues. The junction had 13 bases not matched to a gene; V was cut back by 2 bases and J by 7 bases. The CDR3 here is CASSLSRITGAGEKLFF. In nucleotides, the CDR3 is TGTGCCAGCAGTTTATCCCGGATTACAGGGGCGGGTGAAAAACTGTTTTTT.

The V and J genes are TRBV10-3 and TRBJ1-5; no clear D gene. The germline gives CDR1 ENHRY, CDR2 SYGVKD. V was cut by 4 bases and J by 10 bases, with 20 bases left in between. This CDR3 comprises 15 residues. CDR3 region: CAISAREEGQEPQHF. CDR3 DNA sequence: TGTGCCATCAGTGCCCGGGAGGAAGGGCAGGAACCCCAGCATTTT.

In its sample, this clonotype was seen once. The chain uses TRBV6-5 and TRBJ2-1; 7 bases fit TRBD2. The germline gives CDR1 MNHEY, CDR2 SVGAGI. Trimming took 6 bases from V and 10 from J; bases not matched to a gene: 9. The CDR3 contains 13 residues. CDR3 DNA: TGTGCCAGCAGATGGACTAGAGCAGGCGAGCAGTTCTTC. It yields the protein CASRWTRAGEQFF.

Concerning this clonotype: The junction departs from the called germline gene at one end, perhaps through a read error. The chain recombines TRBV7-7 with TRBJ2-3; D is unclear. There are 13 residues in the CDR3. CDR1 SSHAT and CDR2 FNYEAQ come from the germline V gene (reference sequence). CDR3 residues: CASSPSDWDTQYF. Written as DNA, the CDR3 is TGTGCTAGCAGCCCCTCCGACTGGGATACGCAGTATTTT.

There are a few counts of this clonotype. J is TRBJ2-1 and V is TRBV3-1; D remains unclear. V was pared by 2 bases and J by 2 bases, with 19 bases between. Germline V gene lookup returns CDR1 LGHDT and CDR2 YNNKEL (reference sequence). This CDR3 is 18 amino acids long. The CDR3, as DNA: TGTGCCAGCAGCCAAATCCGTAGTACGGATGGCGCCTACAATGAGCAGTTCTTC. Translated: CASSQIRSTDGAYNEQFF.

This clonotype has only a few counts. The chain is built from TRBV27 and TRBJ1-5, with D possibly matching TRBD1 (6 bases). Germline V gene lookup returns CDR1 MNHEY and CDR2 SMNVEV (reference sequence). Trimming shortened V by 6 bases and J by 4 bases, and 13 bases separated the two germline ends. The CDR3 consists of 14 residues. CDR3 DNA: TGTGCCAGCAGAAAGATAGGGGGAAATCAGCCCCAGCATTTT. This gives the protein CASRKIGGNQPQHF.

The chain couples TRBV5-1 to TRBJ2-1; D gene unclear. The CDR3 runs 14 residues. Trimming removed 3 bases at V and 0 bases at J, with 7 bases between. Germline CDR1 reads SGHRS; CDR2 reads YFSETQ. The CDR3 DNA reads TGCGCCAGCAGCTCGGTAAGCTCCTACAATGAGCAGTTCTTC. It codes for CASSSVSSYNEQFF.

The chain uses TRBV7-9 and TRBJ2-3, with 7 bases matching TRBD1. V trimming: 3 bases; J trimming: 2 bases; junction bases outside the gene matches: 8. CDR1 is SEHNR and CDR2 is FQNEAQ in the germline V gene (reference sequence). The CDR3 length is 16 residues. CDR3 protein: CASSLVTGDHTDTQYF. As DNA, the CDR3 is TGTGCCAGCAGCTTGGTCACAGGGGACCACACAGATACGCAGTATTTT.

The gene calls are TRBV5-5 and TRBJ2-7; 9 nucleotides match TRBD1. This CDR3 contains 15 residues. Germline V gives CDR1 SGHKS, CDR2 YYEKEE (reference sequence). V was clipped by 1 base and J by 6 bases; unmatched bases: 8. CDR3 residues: CASSLTGTGCAEQYF. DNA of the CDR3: TGTGCCAGCAGCTTGACCGGGACAGGGTGCGCCGAGCAGTACTTC. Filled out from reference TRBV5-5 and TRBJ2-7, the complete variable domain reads DAGVTQSPTHLIKTRGQQVTLRCSPISGHKSVSWYQQVLGQGPQFIFQYYEKEERGRGNFPDRFSARQFPNYSSELNVNALLLGDSALYLCASSLTGTGCAEQYFGPGTRLTVT.

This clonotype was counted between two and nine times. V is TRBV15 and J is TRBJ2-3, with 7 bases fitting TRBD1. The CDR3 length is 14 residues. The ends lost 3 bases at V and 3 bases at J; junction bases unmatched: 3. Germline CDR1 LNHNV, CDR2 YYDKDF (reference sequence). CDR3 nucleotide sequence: TGTGCCACCAGCAGGACAGGGTTGACAGATACGCAGTATTTT. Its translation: CATSRTGLTDTQYF. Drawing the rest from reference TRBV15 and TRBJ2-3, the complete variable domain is DAMVIQNPRYQVTQFGKPVTLSCSQTLNHNVMYWYQQKSSQAPKLLFHYYDKDFNNEADTPDNFQSRRPNTSFCFLDIRSPGLGDTAMYLCATSRTGLTDTQYFGPGTRLTVL.

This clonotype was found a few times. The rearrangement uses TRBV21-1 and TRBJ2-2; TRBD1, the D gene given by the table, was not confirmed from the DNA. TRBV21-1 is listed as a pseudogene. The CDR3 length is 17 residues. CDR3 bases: TGTGCCAGCAGCAAAATCCAACGGGGGCGCGGTCCCGGGGAGCTGTTTTTT. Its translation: CASSKIQRGRGPGELFF.

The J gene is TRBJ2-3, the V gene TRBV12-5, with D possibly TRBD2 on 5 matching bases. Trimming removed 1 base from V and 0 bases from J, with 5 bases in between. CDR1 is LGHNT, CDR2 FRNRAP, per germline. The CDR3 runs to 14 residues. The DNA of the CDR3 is TGTGCTAGTGGTTTGGGGGAGAGCACAGATACGCAGTATTTT. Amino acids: CASGLGESTDTQYF.

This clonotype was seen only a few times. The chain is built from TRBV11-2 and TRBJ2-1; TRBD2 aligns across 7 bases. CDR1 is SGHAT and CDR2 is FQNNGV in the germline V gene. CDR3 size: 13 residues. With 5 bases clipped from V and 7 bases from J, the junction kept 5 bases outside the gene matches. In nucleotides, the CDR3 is TGTGCCAGCAGCCCTTGGGGAGGGAATGAGCAGTTCTTC. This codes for CASSPWGGNEQFF.

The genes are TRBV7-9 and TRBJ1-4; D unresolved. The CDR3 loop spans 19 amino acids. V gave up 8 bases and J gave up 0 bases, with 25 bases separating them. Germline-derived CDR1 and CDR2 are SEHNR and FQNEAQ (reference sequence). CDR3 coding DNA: TGTGCCAGCGCCAAAGGACGGGGAGGGCAGCTCTCAACTAATGAAAAACTGTTTTTT. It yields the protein CASAKGRGGQLSTNEKLFF. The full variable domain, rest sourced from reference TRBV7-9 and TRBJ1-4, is DTGVSQNPRHKITKRGQNVTFRCDPISEHNRLYWYRQTLGQGPEFLTYFQNEAQLEKSRLLSDRFSAERPKGSFSTLEIQRTEQGDSAMYLCASAKGRGGQLSTNEKLFFGSGTQLSVL.

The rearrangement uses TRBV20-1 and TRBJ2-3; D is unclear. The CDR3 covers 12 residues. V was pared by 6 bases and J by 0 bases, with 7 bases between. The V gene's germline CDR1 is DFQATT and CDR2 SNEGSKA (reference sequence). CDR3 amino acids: CSALKSTDTQYF. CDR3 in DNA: TGCAGTGCCCTTAAGAGCACAGATACGCAGTATTTT.

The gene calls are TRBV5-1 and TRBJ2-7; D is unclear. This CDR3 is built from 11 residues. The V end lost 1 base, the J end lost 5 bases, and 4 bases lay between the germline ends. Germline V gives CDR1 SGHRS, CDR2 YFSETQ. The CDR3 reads CASSLSHEQYF. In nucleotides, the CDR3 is TGCGCCAGCAGCTTGTCCCACGAGCAGTACTTC.

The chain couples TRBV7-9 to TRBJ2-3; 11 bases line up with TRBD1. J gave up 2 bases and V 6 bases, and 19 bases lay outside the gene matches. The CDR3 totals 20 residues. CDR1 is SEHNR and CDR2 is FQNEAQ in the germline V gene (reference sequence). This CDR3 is CASRDGAGTGGIGNTDTQYF. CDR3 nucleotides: TGTGCCAGCAGGGACGGAGCCGGGACAGGGGGAATCGGAAACACAGATACGCAGTATTTT.

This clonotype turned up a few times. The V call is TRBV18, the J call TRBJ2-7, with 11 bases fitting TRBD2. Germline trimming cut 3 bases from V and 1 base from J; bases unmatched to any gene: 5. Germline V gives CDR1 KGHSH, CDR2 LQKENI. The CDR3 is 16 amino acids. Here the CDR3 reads CASSPYTSGSSYEQYF. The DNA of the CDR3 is TGTGCCAGCTCACCCTATACTAGCGGGAGTTCCTACGAGCAGTACTTC.

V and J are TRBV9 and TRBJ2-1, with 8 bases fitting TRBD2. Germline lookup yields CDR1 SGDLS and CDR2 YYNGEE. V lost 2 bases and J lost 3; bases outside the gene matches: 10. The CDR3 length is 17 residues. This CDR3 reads CASSVRSGGDNYNEQFF. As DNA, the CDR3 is TGTGCCAGCAGCGTGAGGAGCGGGGGAGATAACTACAATGAGCAGTTCTTC.

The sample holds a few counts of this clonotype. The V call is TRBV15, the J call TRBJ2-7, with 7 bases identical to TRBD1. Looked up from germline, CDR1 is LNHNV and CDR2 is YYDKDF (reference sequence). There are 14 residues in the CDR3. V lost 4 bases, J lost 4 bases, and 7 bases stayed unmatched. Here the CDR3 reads CATSMVQGRYEQYF. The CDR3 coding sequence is TGTGCCACCAGCATGGTACAGGGGCGGTACGAGCAGTACTTC.

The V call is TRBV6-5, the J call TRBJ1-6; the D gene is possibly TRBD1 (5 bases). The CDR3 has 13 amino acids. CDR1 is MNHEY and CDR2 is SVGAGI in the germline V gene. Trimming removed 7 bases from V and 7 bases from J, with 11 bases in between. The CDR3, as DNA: TGTGCCAGCACCCGGGGCAGCAATTCACCCCTCCACTTT. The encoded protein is CASTRGSNSPLHF.

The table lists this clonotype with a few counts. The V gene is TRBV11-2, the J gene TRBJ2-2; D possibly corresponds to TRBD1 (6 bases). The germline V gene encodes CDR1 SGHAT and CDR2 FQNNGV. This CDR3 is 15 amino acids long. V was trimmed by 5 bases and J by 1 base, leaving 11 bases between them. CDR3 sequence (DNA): TGTGCCAGCAGCCCGCCGACAGGGAACACCGGGGAGCTGTTTTTT. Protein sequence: CASSPPTGNTGELFF.

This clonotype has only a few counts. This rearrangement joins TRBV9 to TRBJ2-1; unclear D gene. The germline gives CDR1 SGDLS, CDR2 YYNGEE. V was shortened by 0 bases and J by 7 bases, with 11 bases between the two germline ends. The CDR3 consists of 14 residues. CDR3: CASSVADSWNEQFF. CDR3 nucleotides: TGTGCCAGCAGCGTAGCAGATTCCTGGAATGAGCAGTTCTTC.

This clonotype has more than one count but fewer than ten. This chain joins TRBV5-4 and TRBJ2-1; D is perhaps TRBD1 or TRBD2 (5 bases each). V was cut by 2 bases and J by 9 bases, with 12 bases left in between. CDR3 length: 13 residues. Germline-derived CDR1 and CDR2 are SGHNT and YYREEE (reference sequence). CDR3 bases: TGTGCCAGCAGCTTATTTTACGGGACTGAGCAGTTCTTC. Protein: CASSLFYGTEQFF.

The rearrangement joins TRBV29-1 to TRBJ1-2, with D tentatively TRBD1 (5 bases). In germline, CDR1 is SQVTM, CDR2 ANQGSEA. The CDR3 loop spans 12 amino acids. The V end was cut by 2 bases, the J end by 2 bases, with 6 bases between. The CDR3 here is CSVESGNYGYTF. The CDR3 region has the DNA TGCAGCGTTGAATCAGGGAACTATGGCTACACCTTC.

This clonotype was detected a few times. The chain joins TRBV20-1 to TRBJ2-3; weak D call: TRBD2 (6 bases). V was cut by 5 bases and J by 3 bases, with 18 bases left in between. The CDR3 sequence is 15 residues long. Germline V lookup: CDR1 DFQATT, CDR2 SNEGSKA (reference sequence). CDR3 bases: TGCAGTGCTCCCCGGGACTTCTGGGGGACAGATACGCAGTATTTT. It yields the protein CSAPRDFWGTDTQYF.

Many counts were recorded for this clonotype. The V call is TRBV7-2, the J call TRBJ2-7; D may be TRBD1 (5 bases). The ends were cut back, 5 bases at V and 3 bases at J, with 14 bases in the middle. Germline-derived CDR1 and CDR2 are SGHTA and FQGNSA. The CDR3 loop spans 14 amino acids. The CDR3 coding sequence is TGTGCCAGCAGCGATAATTGGGGCAGCTACGAGCAGTACTTC. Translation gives CASSDNWGSYEQYF.